This TCR beta chain was documented in a study of human T cells and chemical hapten exposure. Study background: In the roughly 25-week study, patients were dosed weekly with diphenylcyclopropenone on the scalp throughout.

Time point described: patch test 1, 2 weeks after DPC sensitization. The sample's treatment: therapeutic diphenylcyclopropenone sensitization with weekly scalp DPC. TCRdb used MiXCR to reprocess the RACE reads, holding one entry per CDR3 protein. This sample yields 300,000 to 350,000 distinct CDR3 sequences, of which approximately 6.9% are seen a single time; roughly 7.9% belongs to the top ten. The CDR3 extends over 13 amino acids. Deletions cut 3 bases from V and 2 bases from J, with 8 bases between. CDR1 is LGHNA, CDR2 YNFKEQ, per germline. The source material was whole blood, sampled in connection with sensitization to the hapten diphenylcyclopropenone (DPC). The V call is TRBV4-2, the J call TRBJ2-7; D gene ambiguous. The TCR sequence derives from a woman between 18 and 29 years old with alopecia areata. Some clones in this sample may be carry-over from other donors' samples. The CDR3 DNA follows: TGTGCCAGCAGCCAGAAGCCAGCCTACGAGCAGTACTTC. This codes for CASSQKPAYEQYF.